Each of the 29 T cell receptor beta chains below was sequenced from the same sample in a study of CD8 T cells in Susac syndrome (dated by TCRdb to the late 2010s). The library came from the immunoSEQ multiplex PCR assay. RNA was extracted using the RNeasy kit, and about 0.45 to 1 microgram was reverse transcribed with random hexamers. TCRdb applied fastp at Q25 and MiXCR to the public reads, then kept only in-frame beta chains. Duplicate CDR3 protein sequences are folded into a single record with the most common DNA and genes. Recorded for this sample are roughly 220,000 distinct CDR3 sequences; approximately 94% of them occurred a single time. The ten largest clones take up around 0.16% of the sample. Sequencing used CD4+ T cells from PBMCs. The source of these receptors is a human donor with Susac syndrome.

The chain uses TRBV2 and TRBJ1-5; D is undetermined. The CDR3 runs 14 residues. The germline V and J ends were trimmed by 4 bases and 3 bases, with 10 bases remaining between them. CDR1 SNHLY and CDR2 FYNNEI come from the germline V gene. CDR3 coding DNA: TGTGCCAGCAGTGGATGGGGAGACAATCAGCCCCAGCATTTT. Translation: CASSGWGDNQPQHF.

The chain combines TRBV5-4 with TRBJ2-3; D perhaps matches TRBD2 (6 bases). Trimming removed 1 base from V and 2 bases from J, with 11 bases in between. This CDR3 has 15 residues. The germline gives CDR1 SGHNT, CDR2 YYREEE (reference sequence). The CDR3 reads CASSLQGLPTDTQYF. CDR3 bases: TGTGCCAGCAGCTTGCAGGGACTTCCCACAGATACGCAGTATTTT.

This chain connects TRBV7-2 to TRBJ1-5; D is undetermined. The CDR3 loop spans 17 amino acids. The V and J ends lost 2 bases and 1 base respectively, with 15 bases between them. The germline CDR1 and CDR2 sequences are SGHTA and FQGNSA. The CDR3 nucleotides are TGTGCCAGCAGCTTAATAGGAGCTAAAGGGAGCAATCAGCCCCAGCATTTT. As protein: CASSLIGAKGSNQPQHF. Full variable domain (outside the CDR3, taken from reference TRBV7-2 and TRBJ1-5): GAGVSQSPSNKVTEKGKDVELRCDPISGHTALYWYRQSLGQGLEFLIYFQGNSAPDKSGLPSDRFSAERTGGSVSTLTIQRTQQEDSAVYLCASSLIGAKGSNQPQHFGDGTRLSIL.

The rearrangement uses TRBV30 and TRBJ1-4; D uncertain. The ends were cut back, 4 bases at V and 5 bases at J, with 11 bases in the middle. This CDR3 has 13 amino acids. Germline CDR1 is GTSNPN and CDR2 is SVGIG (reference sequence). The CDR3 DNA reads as TGTGCCTGGAATCGCGGCCCGAATGAAAAACTGTTTTTT. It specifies CAWNRGPNEKLFF.

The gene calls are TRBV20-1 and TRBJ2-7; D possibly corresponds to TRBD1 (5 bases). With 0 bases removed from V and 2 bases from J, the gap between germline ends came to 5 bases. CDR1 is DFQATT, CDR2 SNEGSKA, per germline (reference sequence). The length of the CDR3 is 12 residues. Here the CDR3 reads CSAREGPYEQYF. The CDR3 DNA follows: TGCAGTGCTAGAGAGGGGCCCTACGAGCAGTACTTC.

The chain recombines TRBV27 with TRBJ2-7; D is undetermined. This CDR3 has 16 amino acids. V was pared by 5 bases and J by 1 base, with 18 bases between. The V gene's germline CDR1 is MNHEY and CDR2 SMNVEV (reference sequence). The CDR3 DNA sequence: TGTGCCAGCAGTCCACGACGGTTGGGCAATTCCTACGAGCAGTACTTC. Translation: CASSPRRLGNSYEQYF.

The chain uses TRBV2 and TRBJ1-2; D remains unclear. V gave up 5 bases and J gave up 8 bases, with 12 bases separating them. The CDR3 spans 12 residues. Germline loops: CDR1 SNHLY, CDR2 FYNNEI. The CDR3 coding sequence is TGTGCCAGCAGTTCCTTAGCGGGAGGCTACACCTTC. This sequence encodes CASSSLAGGYTF.

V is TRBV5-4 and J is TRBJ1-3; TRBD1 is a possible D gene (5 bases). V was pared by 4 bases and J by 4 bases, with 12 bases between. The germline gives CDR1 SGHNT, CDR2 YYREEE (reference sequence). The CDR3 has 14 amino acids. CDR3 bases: TGTGCCAGCAGCGTTCAGGGTGGAGGAAACACCATATATTTT. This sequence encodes CASSVQGGGNTIYF.

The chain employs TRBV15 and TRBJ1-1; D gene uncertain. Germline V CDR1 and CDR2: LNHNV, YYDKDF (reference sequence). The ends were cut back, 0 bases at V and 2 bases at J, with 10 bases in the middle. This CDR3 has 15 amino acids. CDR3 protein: CATSRDIGPNTEAFF. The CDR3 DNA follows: TGTGCCACCAGCAGAGATATCGGGCCTAACACTGAAGCTTTCTTT.

CDR3: CASSISGTESYEQYF. In nucleotides, the CDR3 is TGTGCCAGTAGTATTAGCGGGACGGAATCCTACGAGCAGTACTTC. V is TRBV19 and J is TRBJ2-7, with 8 bases lining up with TRBD2. This CDR3 is built from 15 residues. Trimming removed 3 bases from V and 1 base from J; junction bases left unmatched: 5. Germline V gene sequence: CDR1 LNHDA, CDR2 SQIVND (reference sequence).

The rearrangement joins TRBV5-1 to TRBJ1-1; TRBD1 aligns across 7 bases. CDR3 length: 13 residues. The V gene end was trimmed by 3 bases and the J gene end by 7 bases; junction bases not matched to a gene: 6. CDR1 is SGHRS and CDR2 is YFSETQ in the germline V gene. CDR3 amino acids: CASSSNRQGEAFF. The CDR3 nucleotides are TGCGCCAGCAGCTCCAATCGACAGGGTGAAGCTTTCTTT.

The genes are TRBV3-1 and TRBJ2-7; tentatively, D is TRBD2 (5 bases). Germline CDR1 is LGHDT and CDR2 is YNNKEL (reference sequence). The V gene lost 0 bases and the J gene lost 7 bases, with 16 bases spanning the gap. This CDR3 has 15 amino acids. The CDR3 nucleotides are TGTGCCAGCAGCCAAGAAGCCCGTTCCGGGGAAGAGCAGTACTTC. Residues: CASSQEARSGEEQYF.

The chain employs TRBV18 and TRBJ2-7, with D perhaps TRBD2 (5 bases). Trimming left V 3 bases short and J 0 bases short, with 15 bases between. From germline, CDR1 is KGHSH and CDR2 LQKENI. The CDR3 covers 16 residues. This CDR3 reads CASSPSQRRSSYEQYF. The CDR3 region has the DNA TGTGCCAGCTCACCTTCCCAGCGGAGGAGCTCCTACGAGCAGTACTTC.

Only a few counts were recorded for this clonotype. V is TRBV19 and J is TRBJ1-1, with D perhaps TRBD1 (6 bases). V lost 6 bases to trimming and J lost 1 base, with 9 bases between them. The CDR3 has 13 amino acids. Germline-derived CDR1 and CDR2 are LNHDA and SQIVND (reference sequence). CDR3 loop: CASREQGNTEAFF. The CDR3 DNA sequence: TGTGCCAGTAGAGAACAGGGGAACACTGAAGCTTTCTTT. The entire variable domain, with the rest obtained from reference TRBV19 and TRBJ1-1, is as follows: DGGITQSPKYLFRKEGQNVTLSCEQNLNHDAMYWYRQDPGQGLRLIYYSQIVNDFQKGDIAEGYSVSREKKESFPLTVTSAQKNPTAFYLCASREQGNTEAFFGQGTRLTVV.

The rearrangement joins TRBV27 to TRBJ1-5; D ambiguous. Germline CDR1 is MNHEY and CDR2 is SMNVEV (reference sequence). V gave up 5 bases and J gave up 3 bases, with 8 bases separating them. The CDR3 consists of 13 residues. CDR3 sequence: CASSKRDNQPQHF. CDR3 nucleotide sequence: TGTGCCAGCAGTAAGCGGGACAATCAGCCCCAGCATTTT.

The chain's CDR3 is CASSTTGLAEAFF. CDR3 nucleotide sequence: TGTGCCAGCAGTACTACAGGGCTCGCTGAAGCTTTCTTT. V is TRBV14 and J is TRBJ1-1; TRBD1 might be the D (6 bases). The CDR3 covers 13 residues. V lost 6 bases, J lost 6 bases, and 14 bases lay in between. CDR1 SGHDN and CDR2 FVKESK come from the germline V gene.

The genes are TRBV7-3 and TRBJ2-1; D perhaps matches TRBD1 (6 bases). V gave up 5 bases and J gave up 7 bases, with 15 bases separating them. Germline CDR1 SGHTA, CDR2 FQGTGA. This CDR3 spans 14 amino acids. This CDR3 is CASSPQGMWNEQFF. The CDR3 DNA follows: TGTGCCAGCAGCCCGCAGGGGATGTGGAATGAGCAGTTCTTC.

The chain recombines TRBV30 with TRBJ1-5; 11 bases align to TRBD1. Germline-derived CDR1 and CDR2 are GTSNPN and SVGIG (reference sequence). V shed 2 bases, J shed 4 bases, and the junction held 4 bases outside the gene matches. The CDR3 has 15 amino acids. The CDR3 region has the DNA TGTGCCTGGAGTATGGACAGGGGGCGGAATCAGCCCCAGCATTTT. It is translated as CAWSMDRGRNQPQHF.

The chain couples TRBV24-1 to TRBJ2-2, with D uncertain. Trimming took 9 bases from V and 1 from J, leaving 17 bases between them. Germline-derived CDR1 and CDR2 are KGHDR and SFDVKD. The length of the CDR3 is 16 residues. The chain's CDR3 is CATAAPETENTGELFF. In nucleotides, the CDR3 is TGTGCCACCGCGGCTCCAGAGACGGAGAACACCGGGGAGCTGTTTTTT.

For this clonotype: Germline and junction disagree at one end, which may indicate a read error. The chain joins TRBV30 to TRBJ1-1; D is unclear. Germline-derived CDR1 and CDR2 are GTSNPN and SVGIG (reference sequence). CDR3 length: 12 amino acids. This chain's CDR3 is CAWSLGRTQAFF. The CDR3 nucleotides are TGTGCCTGGAGTTTGGGTCGCACTCAAGCTTTCTTT.

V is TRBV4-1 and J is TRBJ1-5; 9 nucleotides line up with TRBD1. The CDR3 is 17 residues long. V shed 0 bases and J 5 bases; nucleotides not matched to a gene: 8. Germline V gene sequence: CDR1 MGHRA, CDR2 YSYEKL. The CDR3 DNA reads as TGCGCCAGCAGCCAAGATCCGGGACAGGGTAGATATCAGCCCCAGCATTTT. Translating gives CASSQDPGQGRYQPQHF.

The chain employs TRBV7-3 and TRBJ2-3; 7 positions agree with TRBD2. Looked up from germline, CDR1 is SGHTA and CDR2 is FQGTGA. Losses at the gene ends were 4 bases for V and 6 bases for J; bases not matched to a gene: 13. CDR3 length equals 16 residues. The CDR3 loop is CASSSYPHRGGDTQYF. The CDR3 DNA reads TGTGCCAGCAGCTCGTACCCCCACCGGGGAGGGGATACGCAGTATTTT.

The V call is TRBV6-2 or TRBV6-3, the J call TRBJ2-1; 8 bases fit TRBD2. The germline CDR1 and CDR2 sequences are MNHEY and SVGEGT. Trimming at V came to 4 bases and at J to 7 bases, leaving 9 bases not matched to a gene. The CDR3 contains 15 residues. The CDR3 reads CASSSALAVPNEQFF. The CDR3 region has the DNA TGTGCCAGCAGTTCTGCACTAGCGGTGCCGAATGAGCAGTTCTTC.

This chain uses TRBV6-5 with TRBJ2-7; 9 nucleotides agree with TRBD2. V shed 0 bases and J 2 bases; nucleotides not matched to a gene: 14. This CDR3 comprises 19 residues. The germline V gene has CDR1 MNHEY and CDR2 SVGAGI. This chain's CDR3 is CASSYSFPPTSGWAYEQYF. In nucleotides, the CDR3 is TGTGCCAGCAGTTACTCGTTCCCCCCCACTAGCGGGTGGGCCTACGAGCAGTACTTC.

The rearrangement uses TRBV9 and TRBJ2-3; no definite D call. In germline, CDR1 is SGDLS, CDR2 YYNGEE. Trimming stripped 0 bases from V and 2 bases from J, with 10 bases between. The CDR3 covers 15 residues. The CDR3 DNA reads TGTGCCAGCAGCGTAGGTGTAGAACTCACAGATACGCAGTATTTT. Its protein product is CASSVGVELTDTQYF. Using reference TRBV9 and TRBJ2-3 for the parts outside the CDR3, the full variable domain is DSGVTQTPKHLITATGQRVTLRCSPRSGDLSVYWYQQSLDQGLQFLIQYYNGEERAKGNILERFSAQQFPDLHSELNLSSLELGDSALYFCASSVGVELTDTQYFGPGTRLTVL.

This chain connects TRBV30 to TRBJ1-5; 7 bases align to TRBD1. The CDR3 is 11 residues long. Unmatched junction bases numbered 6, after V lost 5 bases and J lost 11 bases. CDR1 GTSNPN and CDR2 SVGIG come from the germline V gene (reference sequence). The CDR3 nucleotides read TGTGCCTGGGGAAAACAGGGGACCCAGCATTTT. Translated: CAWGKQGTQHF. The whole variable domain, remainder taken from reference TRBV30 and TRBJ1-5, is SQTIHQWPATLVQPVGSPLSLECTVEGTSNPNLYWYRQAAGRGLQLLFYSVGIGQISSEVPQNLSASRPQDRQFILSSKKLLLSDSGFYLCAWGKQGTQHFGDGTRLSIL.

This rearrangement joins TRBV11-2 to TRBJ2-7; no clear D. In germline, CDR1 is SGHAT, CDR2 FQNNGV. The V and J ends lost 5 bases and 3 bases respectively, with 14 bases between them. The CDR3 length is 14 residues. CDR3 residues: CASSTVQLVYEQYF. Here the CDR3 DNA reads TGTGCCAGCAGCACCGTACAGTTGGTCTACGAGCAGTACTTC.

CDR3 sequence: CAWSVLEGAQPQHF. In nucleotides, the CDR3 is TGTGCCTGGAGTGTACTGGAGGGGGCTCAGCCCCAGCATTTT. The V and J genes are TRBV30 and TRBJ1-5, with TRBD1 identical over 7 bases. The V segment lost 0 bases and the J segment 6 bases; nucleotides outside the gene matches: 5. CDR1 GTSNPN and CDR2 SVGIG come from the germline V gene (reference sequence). The CDR3 length is 14 residues.

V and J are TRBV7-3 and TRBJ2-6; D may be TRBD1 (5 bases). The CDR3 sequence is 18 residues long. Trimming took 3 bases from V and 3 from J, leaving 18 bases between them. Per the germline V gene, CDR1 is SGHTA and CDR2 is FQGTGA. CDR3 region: CASSFLTLGPNGANVLTF. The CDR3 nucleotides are TGTGCCAGCAGCTTCCTGACATTGGGGCCCAATGGGGCCAACGTCCTGACTTTC.